The clone carrying this T cell receptor beta chain was seen ten or more times. Per germline, CDR1 LGHNA and CDR2 YNFKEQ. With 0 bases removed from V and 5 bases from J, the gap between germline ends came to 11 bases. The CDR3 totals 15 residues. TCRdb passed the 5' RACE reads through MiXCR, listing each CDR3 protein once. This table has 43,000 or so distinct CDR3 sequences, about 6.5% appearing once. These data are taken from a study of spatial heterogeneity in lung cancer. Documented time point: sample taken at primary tumor resection. The donors, about 78 patients with untreated early-stage non-small cell lung cancer, provided the samples. Whole RNA, isolated from tumor, nontumor lung or frozen PBMC, was sequenced without prior sorting.

The source was PBMCs, collected at surgery. This TCR was sampled from a female donor with early-stage non-small cell lung cancer. This chain uses TRBV4-2 with TRBJ2-1; D remains ambiguous. The CDR3 protein is CASSQEWQPDNEQFF. In nucleotides, the CDR3 is TGTGCCAGCAGCCAAGAGTGGCAGCCTGACAATGAGCAGTTCTTC.